These T cell receptor beta chains were read from a single sample in a study of T cell repertoires in cytomegalovirus infection. These receptors are not linked to any known antigen. TCRdb independently ran MiXCR on the reads; one entry per CDR3 protein. This table holds about 890,000 distinct CDR3 sequences, about 33% found once. The sample consisted of cultured CD8+ T cells from PBMCs, taken from culture after CMV antigen stimulation. Receptor source: a human donor in good health (CMV status not recorded). Some clones in this sample may be carry-over from other donors' samples. CDR3s include the opening cysteine and the closing phenylalanine or tryptophan. Each record gives: V gene, CDR3 protein.

TRBV7-6 | CASNSPGDTEAFF
TRBV25-1 | CASSYRLAGTNEQFF
TRBV12-5 | CASGLVLETGSNYGYTF
TRBV6-2/TRBV6-3 | CASSRPDSYYGYTF
TRBV27 | CASRNYGTPKETQYF
TRBV4-2 | CASSQETSGGADEQFF
TRBV12-3/TRBV12-4 | CASSADGTGVYGYTF
TRBV27 | CASSIWRGAQETQYF
TRBV6-2/TRBV6-3 | CASVQGGHEQFF
TRBV7-2 | CASSLGGTDPSPLHF
TRBV27 | CASSFDLSNTEAFF
TRBV20-1 | CSAPIGGQPQHF
TRBV7-6 | CASSPLSGEMAEAFF
TRBV2 | CASLAGGQTQYF
TRBV27 | CASRTGDTEAFF
TRBV7-9 | CASSPGQKLAKNIQYF
TRBV7-2 | CASTPAPGRLDYEQYF
TRBV7-9 | CASSTTGGNHGELFF
TRBV19 | CASTQQGTFTEAFF
TRBV20-1 | CSARGQGAWETQYF